This T cell receptor (beta chain) was sequenced in a study of cytomegalovirus exposure and HLA in healthy donors. Study summary: An early release of data contained some 80 million unique TCRs, which came from HLA-typed donors. Study observations and caveats: A later analysis found common viral pathogens apparently linked to several of the most significant clusters. A later examination showed that TCR association rates differed by HLA locus, with DRB1 most and HLA-C fewest. A list of 164 TCR beta chains associated with cytomegalovirus was given.

V shed 0 bases, J shed 4 bases, and the junction held 6 bases outside the gene matches. CDR3 size: 17 residues. Germline CDR1 and CDR2: SGHNT and YYREEE (reference sequence). In its sample, this clone was seen a few times. As yet, its antigen is unknown. This PCR relied on a set of 60 Vbeta primers and 13 Jbeta primers. Produced via immunoSEQ multiplex PCR; TCRdb's table is partial and in-frame only. Found here are some 93,000 clones, around 10% of them singletons; the top ten hold around 4.9%. This chain joins TRBV5-4 and TRBJ2-5; 13 nucleotides align to TRBD2. The clonotype comes from a man aged 50 to 60 in good health and CMV-seropositive. Sequencing input: PBMCs. CDR3 protein: CASSLGLAGGSGETQYF. CDR3 nucleotides: TGTGCCAGCAGCTTGGGACTAGCGGGAGGTTCGGGAGAGACCCAGTACTTC.